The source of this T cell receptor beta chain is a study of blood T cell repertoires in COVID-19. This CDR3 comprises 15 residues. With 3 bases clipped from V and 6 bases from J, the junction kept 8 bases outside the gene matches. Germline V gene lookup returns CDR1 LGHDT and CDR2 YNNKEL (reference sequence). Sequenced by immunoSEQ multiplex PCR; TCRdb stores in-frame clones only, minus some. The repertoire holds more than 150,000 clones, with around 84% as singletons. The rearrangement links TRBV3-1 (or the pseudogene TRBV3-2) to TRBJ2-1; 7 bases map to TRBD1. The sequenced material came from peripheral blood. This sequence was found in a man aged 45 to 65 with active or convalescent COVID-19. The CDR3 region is CASSQKGARANEQFF. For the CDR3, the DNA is TGTGCCAGCAGCCAGAAGGGGGCCAGGGCCAATGAGCAGTTCTTC.